This T cell receptor beta chain was captured in a study of blood T cells in healthy people across ages (dated by TCRdb to about 2015). With respect to the entire study: In model experiments, roughly one uniquely barcoded TCR beta cDNA molecule per two T cells was captured by template switching. Age-related changes in TCR beta repertoire diversity were measured in the study by deep sequencing normalized with unique cDNA molecular identifiers. The donors were divided into four age groups: young (average roughly 15 years), middle-aged (about 39), aged (about 61) and long-lived (roughly 82). Donors of different ages were randomly distributed across sequencing lanes to avoid experimental bias. For two donors (one aged 18 to 29 and one aged 80 or older), the study analyzed two additional independent replicas of 1 million unique cDNA reads from the same blood draw. Results and caveats for the whole study, not just this receptor: The long-lived group showed more naive CD4+ T cells, fewer expanded clones and increased TCR diversity than the aged group, suggesting age selection. The percentage of naive T cells measured by flow cytometry correlated strongly with observed TCR beta diversity. Estimates of total diversity based on one million sequenced T cells were considered lower bounds and underestimates. Observed TCR beta diversity per million T cells fell roughly linearly with age, and a significant reduction was already apparent by age approximately 40. Bulk unsorted PBMC profiling prevented conclusive comparison of naive and antigen-experienced compartments. The CMV infection status of donors was not known, potentially confounding age-related changes in expanded clonotypes.

This clonotype has only a few counts. This receptor's antigen is unknown. No base-level quality is on record; no much larger clone is a single base apart. The roughly 37 donors, aged about 6 to 90 years, were systemically healthy Caucasian individuals from Russia. Ten milliliters of peripheral blood were collected from each donor into EDTA-treated Vacutainer tubes. Ficoll-Paque density-gradient centrifugation was used to isolate PBMCs, with at least 7 million per sample. Total RNA, at least 5 micrograms per sample, was extracted from PBMCs with Trizol reagent. The percentages of naive CD45RAhigh/CD27high T cells were determined by flow cytometry on a PBMC aliquot from every donor. Reading the germline V gene gives CDR1 SGHTA and CDR2 FQGNSA. The CDR3 sequence holds 14 residues, the cysteine and phenylalanine included. This entry keeps only the CDR3 DNA: 42 bases, framed from base 1. V is pared back by 1 base and J by 7 bases, with 14 bases lying between the germline termini.

Library prep was done by 5' RACE. The sequencer listed for this sample is Illumina HiSeq 2500. A second roughly 6 to 12 cycle PCR used a sample-barcoded 5' primer and a J-beta primer mix. Each TCR beta cDNA molecule received a unique molecular identifier from a template-switch 5' adaptor carrying 12 random nucleotides. Each sample yielded at least 3 million CDR3-containing paired-end reads. First-strand cDNA was synthesized from all RNA with the Mint cDNA synthesis kit, primed by a TRBC-specific oligonucleotide. Following uracil-DNA glycosylase treatment, all cDNA underwent a first 18-cycle PCR with the universal primers M1SS and BC2_uni_R. From the authors' description of their analysis: Normalization of each sample was performed by random selection of 1 million high-quality reads, each carrying a distinct molecular identifier. Instead of being binned into consensus sequences, reads that shared molecular identifiers were thrown out. CDR3 identification, clonotype clustering and error correction used MiTCR with a Q25 quality threshold and the strictest error-elimination algorithm. A nonparametric unseen species model with Euler transformation was used to estimate a lower bound on total TCR beta diversity. TCRdb reworked the public reads: Q25 trimming with fastp, MiXCR clone assembly, productive beta chains retained. Entries are consolidated by CDR3 protein sequence, retaining the most common genes and DNA. The V and J calls and clone size are TCRdb's, not the authors'. This sample lists about 1.6 million distinct CDR3 sequences; about 32% were detected once. The ten top clones hold approximately 11% of the sample.

The sequence was obtained from a woman between 25 and 40 years old in good health. The specimen sequenced was blood. The rearranged segments are TRBV7-2 and TRBJ2-7; the D gene is not confidently resolved. The bases read TGTGCCAGCAGCTTAGGGTCCGGAAACAATGAGCAGTACTTC. This is translated as CASSLGSGNNEQYF.